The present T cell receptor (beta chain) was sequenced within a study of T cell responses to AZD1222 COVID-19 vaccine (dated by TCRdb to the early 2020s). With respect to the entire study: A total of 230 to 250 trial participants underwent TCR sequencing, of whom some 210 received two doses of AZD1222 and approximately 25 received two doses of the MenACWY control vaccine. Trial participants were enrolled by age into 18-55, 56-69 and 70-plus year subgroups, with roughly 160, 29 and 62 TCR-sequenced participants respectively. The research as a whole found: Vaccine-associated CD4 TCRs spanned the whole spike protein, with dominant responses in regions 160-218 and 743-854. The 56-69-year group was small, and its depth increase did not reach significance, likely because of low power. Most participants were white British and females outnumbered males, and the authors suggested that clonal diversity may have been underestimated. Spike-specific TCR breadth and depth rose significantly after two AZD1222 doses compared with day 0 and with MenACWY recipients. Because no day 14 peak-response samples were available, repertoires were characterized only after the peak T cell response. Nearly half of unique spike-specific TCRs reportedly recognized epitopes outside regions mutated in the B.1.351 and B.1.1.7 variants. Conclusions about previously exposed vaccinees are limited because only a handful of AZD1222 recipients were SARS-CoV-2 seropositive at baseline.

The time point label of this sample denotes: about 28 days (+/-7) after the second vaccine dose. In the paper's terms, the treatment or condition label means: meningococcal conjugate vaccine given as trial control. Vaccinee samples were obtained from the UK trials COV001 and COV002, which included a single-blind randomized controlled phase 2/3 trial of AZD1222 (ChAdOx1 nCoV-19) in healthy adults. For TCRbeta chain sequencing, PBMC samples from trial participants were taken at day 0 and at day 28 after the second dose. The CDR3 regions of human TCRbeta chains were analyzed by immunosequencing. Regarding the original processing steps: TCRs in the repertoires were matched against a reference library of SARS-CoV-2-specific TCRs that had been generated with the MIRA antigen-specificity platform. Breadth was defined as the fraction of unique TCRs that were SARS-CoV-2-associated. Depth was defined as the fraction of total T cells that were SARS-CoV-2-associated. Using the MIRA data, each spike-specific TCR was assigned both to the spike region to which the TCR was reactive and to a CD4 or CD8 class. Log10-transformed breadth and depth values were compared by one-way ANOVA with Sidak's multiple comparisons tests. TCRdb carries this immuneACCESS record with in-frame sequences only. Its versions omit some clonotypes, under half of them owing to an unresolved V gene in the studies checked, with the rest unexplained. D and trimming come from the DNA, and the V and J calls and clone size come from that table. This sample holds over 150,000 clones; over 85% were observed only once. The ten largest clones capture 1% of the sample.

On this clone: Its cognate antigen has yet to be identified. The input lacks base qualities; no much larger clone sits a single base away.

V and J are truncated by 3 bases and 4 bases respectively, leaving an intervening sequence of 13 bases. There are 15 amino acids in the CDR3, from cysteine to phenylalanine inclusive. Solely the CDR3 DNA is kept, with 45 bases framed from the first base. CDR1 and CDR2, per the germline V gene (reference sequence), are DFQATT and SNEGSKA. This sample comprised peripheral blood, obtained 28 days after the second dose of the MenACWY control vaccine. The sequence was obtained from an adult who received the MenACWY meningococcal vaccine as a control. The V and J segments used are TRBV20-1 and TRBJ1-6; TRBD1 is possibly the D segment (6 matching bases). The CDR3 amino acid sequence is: CSASFGTTYNSPLHF. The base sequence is TGCAGTGCTAGTTTCGGGACAACTTATAATTCACCCCTCCACTTT.